The next 15 T cell receptor beta chains were all read from a single sample in a study of blood T cells in healthy people across ages. PCR was performed a second time for about 6 to 11 cycles using a sample-barcoded 5' primer and a J-beta primer mix. In TCRdb, the 5' RACE reads were re-called with MiXCR into one record per CDR3 protein. This repertoire shows over 1,500,000 distinct CDR3 sequences, about two fifths found once; its top ten account for about 21%. The sample taken for sequencing was blood. The receptor source for this set is a human donor in good health.

The J gene is TRBJ1-4, the V gene TRBV7-9; D is unclear. The V gene's germline CDR1 is SEHNR and CDR2 FQNEAQ (reference sequence). The CDR3 runs to 14 residues. Between the trimmed V and J ends, which lost 4 bases and 8 bases, there was a span of 14 bases. The CDR3 sequence is CASSSTVAQEKLFF. CDR3 in DNA: TGTGCCAGCAGCTCCACAGTAGCGCAGGAAAAACTGTTTTTT.

This clonotype showed up just once. J is TRBJ1-2 and V is TRBV7-2; D remains ambiguous. Germline-derived CDR1 and CDR2 are SGHTA and FQGNSA. Trimming left V 1 base short and J 5 bases short, with 14 bases between. This CDR3 region has 15 residues. CDR3 region: CASSLGTTRQYGYTF. The CDR3 bases are TGTGCCAGCAGCTTAGGAACAACGCGACAATATGGCTACACCTTC.

This clonotype occurred a few times. V usage is TRBV12-5 and J usage is TRBJ2-1; D perhaps matches TRBD2 (6 bases). The germline gives CDR1 LGHNT, CDR2 FRNRAP. The CDR3 contains 15 residues. Trimming took off 4 bases at V and 6 bases at J, with 16 bases between the two ends. CDR3 residues: CASGSGTGVRNEQFF. CDR3 nucleotide sequence: TGTGCTAGTGGTTCGGGAACGGGGGTCCGCAATGAGCAGTTCTTC.

This clonotype was seen a handful of times. The junction departs from germline at one end; a sequencing error may be responsible. This chain uses TRBV7-2 with TRBJ2-5; D is possibly TRBD2 (5 bases). The CDR3 has 14 residues. CDR1 and CDR2 from the germline V gene are SGHTA and FQGNSA. The CDR3 DNA reads as TGCGCCAGCAGCTCTAGCTTTGTGCTTGAGACCCAGTACTTC. Its translation: CASSSSFVLETQYF. Complete variable domain (other parts from reference TRBV7-2 and TRBJ2-5): GAGVSQSPSNKVTEKGKDVELRCDPISGHTALYWYRQSLGQGLEFLIYFQGNSAPDKSGLPSDRFSAERTGGSVSTLTIQRTQQEDSAVYLCASSSSFVLETQYFGPGTRLLVL.

J is TRBJ2-1 and V is TRBV29-1; 7 bases line up with TRBD2. Trimming took 6 bases from V and 5 from J; bases not matched to a gene: 4. The CDR3 sequence is 12 residues long. Germline V lookup: CDR1 SQVTM, CDR2 ANQGSEA. Here the CDR3 reads CSVDRGDNEQFF. The CDR3 DNA reads as TGCAGCGTGGATCGGGGGGACAATGAGCAGTTCTTC.

The rearrangement links TRBV4-3 to TRBJ1-6; D may be TRBD1 (5 bases). The CDR3 is 15 amino acids. V was clipped by 0 bases and J by 6 bases, with 9 bases between them. From germline, CDR1 is LGHNA and CDR2 YSLEER. DNA for the CDR3: TGCGCCAGCAGCCAAGACGGGACGGGTAATTCACCCCTCCACTTT. Translating gives CASSQDGTGNSPLHF.

The chain has TRBV29-1 and TRBJ2-5; TRBD1 matches at 10 bases. The trim removed 4 bases at V and 6 bases at J, leaving 8 bases unmatched. In germline, CDR1 is SQVTM, CDR2 ANQGSEA. The CDR3 has 14 residues. The CDR3 DNA is TGCAGCGTTGCCAAGACAGGGGGCGGACAGACCCAGTACTTC. Translation: CSVAKTGGGQTQYF.

There are a few counts of this clonotype. The genes are TRBV5-4 and TRBJ1-2; D possibly corresponds to TRBD1 (6 bases). With 4 bases removed from V and 3 bases from J, the gap between germline ends came to 19 bases. Germline V gives CDR1 SGHNT, CDR2 YYREEE (reference sequence). CDR3 length: 16 residues. The CDR3 DNA sequence: TGTGCCAGCAGCCCCGAGGGACACTCCCAGTACTATGGCTACACCTTC. Protein: CASSPEGHSQYYGYTF. Together with reference TRBV5-4 and TRBJ1-2, the CDR3 gives the full variable domain: ETGVTQSPTHLIKTRGQQVTLRCSSQSGHNTVSWYQQALGQGPQFIFQYYREEENGRGNFPPRFSGLQFPNYSSELNVNALELDDSALYLCASSPEGHSQYYGYTFGSGTRLTVV.

A remark on this clonotype: A much larger clonotype is one base distant, so this may be a read error. The rearrangement joins TRBV20-1 to TRBJ2-3, with 8 nucleotides matching TRBD2. This CDR3 region has 13 residues. Per germline, CDR1 DFQATT and CDR2 SNEGSKA (reference sequence). CDR3: CSPLTGGADTQYF. In DNA, the CDR3 is TGCAGCCCCCTAACGGGGGGGGCTGATACGCAGTATTTT.

This clonotype has at least ten counts. The gene calls are TRBV29-1 and TRBJ2-3; 8 nucleotides agree with TRBD1. Trimming at V came to 5 bases and at J to 4 bases, leaving 2 bases not matched to a gene. The germline gives CDR1 SQVTM, CDR2 ANQGSEA. The CDR3 length is 12 residues. Here the CDR3 reads CSVRQGSDTQYF. The CDR3 region has the DNA TGCAGCGTTCGACAGGGGTCAGATACGCAGTATTTT.

This clonotype turned up a few times. The chain recombines TRBV6-5 with TRBJ1-1; no clear D. Trimming cost V 0 bases and J 1 base, with 9 bases left between them. Germline CDR1 is MNHEY and CDR2 is SVGAGI. The CDR3 consists of 15 residues. Here the CDR3 DNA reads TGTGCCAGCAGTTACTCGGGCCAGCCGAACACTGAAGCTTTCTTT. This codes for CASSYSGQPNTEAFF.

The rearrangement joins TRBV29-1 to TRBJ2-7, with D perhaps TRBD1 or TRBD2 (6 bases each). The CDR3 totals 14 residues. Germline lookup yields CDR1 SQVTM and CDR2 ANQGSEA. Trimming took off 6 bases at V and 6 bases at J, with 21 bases between the two ends. The CDR3 here is CSVEERGDLGEQYF. In DNA form, the CDR3 reads TGCAGCGTAGAGGAGAGGGGGGATCTGGGCGAGCAGTACTTC.

The CDR3 spells CASSLRWTGSTDTQYF. The CDR3 DNA is TGTGCCAGCAGCTTAAGGTGGACAGGAAGCACAGATACGCAGTATTTT. The chain combines TRBV5-5 with TRBJ2-3, with TRBD1 matching 7 bases. This CDR3 has 16 amino acids. J gave up 0 bases and V 2 bases, and 6 bases lay outside the gene matches. Germline V gives CDR1 SGHKS, CDR2 YYEKEE (reference sequence).

In this sample, this clonotype turned up a few times. The rearrangement joins TRBV6-4 to TRBJ2-4, with 7 bases aligning to TRBD1. CDR1 MRHNA and CDR2 SNTAGT come from the germline V gene. J lost 6 bases, V lost 10 bases, and 3 bases had no gene match. CDR3 length: 11 residues. The CDR3, as DNA: TGTGCCACGCGACAGGGAAACATTCAGTACTTC. This codes for CATRQGNIQYF.

This clonotype was seen a few times. The chain carries TRBV7-9 and TRBJ2-3; D is possibly TRBD1 (6 bases). V lost 5 bases to trimming and J lost 0 bases, with 12 bases between them. The length of the CDR3 is 15 residues. CDR1 SEHNR and CDR2 FQNEAQ come from the germline V gene (reference sequence). Written as DNA, the CDR3 is TGTGCCAGCAGCAACAGGGCCGCTAGCACAGATACGCAGTATTTT. Amino acids: CASSNRAASTDTQYF.